This T cell receptor (beta chain) was sequenced during a study of molecular identifiers for immune sequencing clone quantification. Findings and limits, study-wide: Because of identical TCR molecules sharing a barcode, sizes of highly expanded clones could be underestimated. Over 98% of effector molecules, yet under 1% of naive-cell molecules, were held by clones above 20 RNA copies.

CDR3 length equals 15 residues. Germline CDR1 SGDLS, CDR2 YYNGEE. Construction of naive CD8 libraries employed roughly 20,000 to 1,100,000 sorted cells together with 10%, 30% or 50% RNA. Using a CD8+CD4-CCR7+CD45RA+ phenotype, naive CD8 T cells were sorted. Remarks on this clonotype: Its target is unknown. Germline is not matched at one junction end, which may reflect a read error.

TCRdb analysed the PCR reads with MiXCR anew, one entry per CDR3 protein. Of some 91,000 distinct CDR3 sequences in the sample, roughly a quarter were seen once. This chain connects TRBV9 to TRBJ2-7; D is possibly TRBD1 or TRBD2 (5 bases each). The origin of this receptor is a human donor in good health. Some libraries in this study had Jurkat cell RNA spiked in. Sample: naive CD8+ T cells from blood, with Jurkat cell RNA spiked in. The subset was: FACS-sorted CD8+CD4-CCR7+CD45RA+ naive T cells. CDR3 protein: CASRVGASEHYAQYF. Here the CDR3 DNA reads TGTGCCAGCCGCGTCGGGGCCTCCGAACACTACGCGCAGTACTTC.